What follows are 12 T cell receptor beta chains derived from one specimen sequenced in a study of CD8 T cells in Susac syndrome. Random hexamers were used to reverse transcribe roughly 0.45 to 1 ug of RNA. MiXCR was run by TCRdb on the immunoSEQ multiplex PCR reads, yielding one entry per CDR3 protein. The table has a few hundred thousand distinct CDR3 sequences, 75% to 85% seen once; the top ten hold 0.2% to 0.25%. The specimen was CD8+ T cells from PBMCs. The receptors here all came from a human donor with multiple sclerosis.

The V and J genes are TRBV20-1 and TRBJ2-1; TRBD2 matches at 13 bases. This CDR3 contains 19 residues. The V gene's germline CDR1 is DFQATT and CDR2 SNEGSKA (reference sequence). Trimming removed 3 bases from V and 0 bases from J; junction bases left unmatched: 11. The CDR3 coding sequence is TGCAGTGCTAGCCCGAGGACTAGCGGGAGTACCCTCTCCTACAATGAGCAGTTCTTC. It codes for CSASPRTSGSTLSYNEQFF.

CDR3 loop: CSARDLGGMQTDTQYF. The CDR3 nucleotides are TGCAGTGCTAGAGATCTCGGAGGGATGCAGACAGATACGCAGTATTTT. The rearrangement uses TRBV20-1 and TRBJ2-3; tentatively, D is TRBD2 (6 bases). The CDR3 has 16 amino acids. With 0 bases removed from V and 3 bases from J, the gap between germline ends came to 16 bases. The germline CDR1 and CDR2 sequences are DFQATT and SNEGSKA (reference sequence).

V and J are TRBV28 and TRBJ1-2, with TRBD1 matching 7 bases. The germline V gene encodes CDR1 MDHEN and CDR2 SYDVKM. V lost 7 bases, J lost 4 bases, and 12 bases stayed unmatched. The CDR3 loop spans 15 amino acids. CDR3 sequence: CASKNPGQTRYGYTF. CDR3 sequence (DNA): TGTGCCAGCAAAAACCCGGGACAGACCCGCTATGGCTACACCTTC.

V and J are TRBV4-3 and TRBJ1-1, with D unresolved. Deletions cut 0 bases from V and 1 base from J, with 12 bases between. Germline values: CDR1 LGHNA, CDR2 YSLEER. The CDR3 spans 16 residues. The CDR3 DNA follows: TGCGCCAGCAGCCAAGATTGGGCAGGACGGAACACTGAAGCTTTCTTT. It yields the protein CASSQDWAGRNTEAFF.

This clonotype was picked up one time. The rearrangement links TRBV18 to TRBJ2-5; the D gene is possibly TRBD1 (6 bases). Germline values: CDR1 KGHSH, CDR2 LQKENI. V lost 1 base to trimming and J lost 4 bases, with 10 bases between them. The CDR3 loop spans 14 amino acids. The CDR3 loop reads CASSPQQGRETQYF. DNA for the CDR3: TGTGCCAGCTCACCACAGCAGGGGCGAGAGACCCAGTACTTC.

The V gene is TRBV19, the J gene TRBJ2-1; 7 nucleotides agree with TRBD2. The V segment lost 1 base and the J segment 5 bases; nucleotides outside the gene matches: 8. The germline gives CDR1 LNHDA, CDR2 SQIVND (reference sequence). The CDR3 spans 16 residues. CDR3 residues: CASSIGAGGSNNEQFF. DNA of the CDR3: TGTGCCAGTAGTATAGGGGCTGGCGGGAGCAACAATGAGCAGTTCTTC.

The chain employs TRBV13 and TRBJ2-5, with TRBD1 matching over 11 bases. The germline V gene has CDR1 PRHDT and CDR2 FYEKMQ (reference sequence). The ends lost 3 bases at V and 4 bases at J; junction bases unmatched: 1. CDR3 length equals 14 residues. CDR3 DNA sequence: TGTGCCAGCAGCTTGGACAGGGGGCGAGAGACCCAGTACTTC. Translating it yields CASSLDRGRETQYF.

The chain uses TRBV28 and TRBJ1-2; 8 bases align to TRBD1. Germline V CDR1 and CDR2: MDHEN, SYDVKM. The CDR3 runs to 16 residues. With V trimmed by 1 base and J by 4 bases, 8 bases remained unmatched. CDR3 in DNA: TGTGCCAGCAGTTTATTGGGGGGACAGGCCAGCTATGGCTACACCTTC. Translation: CASSLLGGQASYGYTF.

The gene calls are TRBV28 and TRBJ2-2, with 10 bases aligning to TRBD1. The junction had 4 bases not matched to a gene; V was cut back by 4 bases and J by 5 bases. Germline-derived CDR1 and CDR2 are MDHEN and SYDVKM. The CDR3 length is 15 residues. The chain's CDR3 is CASSSPGQGTGELFF. As DNA, the CDR3 is TGTGCCAGCAGTTCACCGGGACAGGGGACCGGGGAGCTGTTTTTT.

The chain couples TRBV7-9 to TRBJ1-2, with D uncertain. Looked up from germline, CDR1 is SEHNR and CDR2 is FQNEAQ (reference sequence). Deletions cut 5 bases from V and 0 bases from J, with 13 bases between. CDR3 length equals 15 residues. The CDR3 sequence is CASSLTVPPNYGYTF. The CDR3 nucleotides read TGTGCCAGCAGCCTAACGGTCCCTCCTAACTATGGCTACACCTTC.

This clonotype came up a few times. This chain links TRBV6-1 with TRBJ2-7; D uncertain. The germline gives CDR1 MNHNS, CDR2 SASEGT. Trimming left V 7 bases short and J 3 bases short, with 4 bases between. The CDR3 runs to 10 residues. CDR3: CASNRYEQYF. DNA of the CDR3: TGTGCCAGCAACCGCTACGAGCAGTACTTC.

This chain joins TRBV11-2 and TRBJ2-7; tentative D call: TRBD2 (7 bases). The V gene's germline CDR1 is SGHAT and CDR2 FQNNGV. The ends were cut back, 3 bases at V and 2 bases at J, with 14 bases in the middle. This CDR3 is 15 amino acids long. The CDR3 region has the DNA TGTGCCAGCAGCTTCCATGCGGGGGCCGCCTACGAGCAGTACTTC. Amino acid sequence: CASSFHAGAAYEQYF.